This entry features one T cell receptor beta chain sequence. Its antigen is not identified. The V gene lost 3 bases and the J gene lost 4 bases, with 7 bases spanning the gap. Looked up from germline, CDR1 is LNHDA and CDR2 is SQIVND (reference sequence). The CDR3 extends over 13 amino acids. This specimen belongs to a study of OX40 agonist ivuxolimab in advanced cancers. General study findings and limits: More expanded clones were found, on average, in CD8+ than in CD4+ T cells.

Data came from immunoSEQ multiplex PCR; TCRdb stores just in-frame clones and leaves some out. The sample records 65,000 to 95,000 clones, around 86% being singletons. This TCR derives from an adult with an advanced solid tumor such as melanoma, head and neck, liver or kidney cancer. J is TRBJ1-5 and V is TRBV19, with D uncertain. The sample consisted of CD4+ or CD8+ T cells sorted from blood, taken in a trial of the OX40 agonist ivuxolimab. Here the CDR3 reads CASSMVGNQPQHF. The DNA of the CDR3 is TGTGCCAGTAGTATGGTCGGGAATCAGCCCCAGCATTTT.